These T cell receptor beta chains were read from a single sample in a study of shared clonotypes between healthy human individuals. Some clones are missing from TCRdb's copy, which holds only in-frame ones; the method was immunoSEQ multiplex PCR. The sample shows some 500,000 clones, around 80% of them seen only once. Sequenced sample: PBMCs. The source of these receptors is a middle-aged woman in good health. Some clones in this sample may be carry-over from other donors' samples. Both conserved end residues are part of each CDR3. Fields, in order: CDR3 length, J gene, V gene, D gene, clone size, CDR3 protein, CDR3 DNA. A D gene is named only where the DNA matches it firmly. For some rows the clone size is stated as once, few or many, or as a class when expanded; others skip it.

cdr3_length: 15
j_call: TRBJ2-2
v_call: TRBV30
d_call: TRBD2
clone_size: NA
cdr3_aa: CAWSILAGGTGELFF
cdr3_nt: TGTGCCTGGAGTATACTAGCGGGAGGGACCGGGGAGCTGTTTTTT

cdr3_length: 15
j_call: TRBJ2-7
v_call: TRBV7-9
d_call: TRBD2
clone_size: NA
cdr3_aa: CASSSGLAGVGEQYF
cdr3_nt: TGTGCCAGCAGCTCCGGACTAGCGGGAGTAGGCGAGCAGTACTTC

cdr3_length: 16
j_call: TRBJ1-1
v_call: TRBV10-1
d_call: NA
clone_size: NA
cdr3_aa: CASSDPGAEMNTEAFF
cdr3_nt: TGCGCCAGCAGTGACCCCGGGGCCGAGATGAACACTGAAGCTTTCTTT

cdr3_length: 15
j_call: TRBJ2-2
v_call: TRBV7-2
d_call: NA
clone_size: NA
cdr3_aa: CASSLRVGVTGELFF
cdr3_nt: TGTGCCAGCAGCTTAAGGGTAGGGGTCACCGGGGAGCTGTTTTTT

cdr3_length: 19
j_call: TRBJ1-4
v_call: TRBV7-2
d_call: TRBD1
clone_size: NA
cdr3_aa: CASSLIDRGLSLTNEKLFF
cdr3_nt: TGTGCCAGCAGCCTCATCGACAGGGGGCTGTCCTTAACCAATGAAAAACTGTTTTTT

cdr3_length: 16
j_call: TRBJ2-1
v_call: TRBV9
d_call: NA
clone_size: NA
cdr3_aa: CASSVRPSGAVNEQFF
cdr3_nt: TGTGCCAGCAGCGTGAGGCCCTCGGGAGCGGTAAATGAGCAGTTCTTC

cdr3_length: 13
j_call: TRBJ2-5
v_call: TRBV30
d_call: NA
clone_size: NA
cdr3_aa: CAWNRGEWETQYF
cdr3_nt: TGTGCCTGGAACAGAGGGGAGTGGGAGACCCAGTACTTC

cdr3_length: 16
j_call: TRBJ2-1
v_call: TRBV4-2
d_call: NA
clone_size: NA
cdr3_aa: CASSPRVGSAAVEQFF
cdr3_nt: TGTGCCAGCAGCCCCAGGGTGGGGAGTGCCGCGGTGGAGCAGTTCTTC

cdr3_length: 15
j_call: TRBJ1-2
v_call: TRBV9
d_call: NA
clone_size: once
cdr3_aa: CASSPRSGQGYGYTF
cdr3_nt: TGTGCCAGCAGCCCCCGAAGCGGACAAGGATATGGCTACACCTTC

cdr3_length: 16
j_call: TRBJ2-7
v_call: TRBV5-6
d_call: TRBD1
clone_size: NA
cdr3_aa: CASSHIDRGRSYEQYF
cdr3_nt: TGTGCCAGCAGCCATATTGACAGGGGCCGCTCCTACGAGCAGTACTTC

cdr3_length: 15
j_call: TRBJ1-2
v_call: TRBV5-6
d_call: TRBD1
clone_size: many
cdr3_aa: CASSLNIGTGSGYTF
cdr3_nt: TGTGCCAGCAGCTTAAATATTGGGACAGGGAGCGGCTACACCTTC

cdr3_length: 13
j_call: TRBJ1-1
v_call: TRBV18
d_call: NA
clone_size: few
cdr3_aa: CASSPPGITEAFF
cdr3_nt: TGTGCCAGCTCACCACCGGGGATCACTGAAGCTTTCTTT

cdr3_length: 14
j_call: TRBJ1-4
v_call: TRBV7-9
d_call: TRBD1
clone_size: NA
cdr3_aa: CASTPGQGPEKLFF
cdr3_nt: TGTGCCAGCACCCCGGGACAGGGTCCTGAAAAACTGTTTTTT

cdr3_length: 13
j_call: TRBJ2-7
v_call: TRBV28
d_call: NA
clone_size: NA
cdr3_aa: CASSPAGTYEQYF
cdr3_nt: TGTGCCAGCAGTCCGGCGGGAACCTACGAGCAGTACTTC

cdr3_length: 15
j_call: TRBJ1-3
v_call: TRBV7-9
d_call: NA
clone_size: NA
cdr3_aa: CASSPQGNSGNTIYF
cdr3_nt: TGTGCCAGCAGTCCCCAGGGAAACTCTGGAAACACCATATATTTT

cdr3_length: 12
j_call: TRBJ2-7
v_call: TRBV7-9
d_call: NA
clone_size: NA
cdr3_aa: CASSGSSYEQYF
cdr3_nt: TGTGCCAGCAGCGGTTCTTCCTACGAGCAGTACTTC

cdr3_length: 15
j_call: TRBJ2-5
v_call: TRBV9
d_call: NA
clone_size: NA
cdr3_aa: CASSVASQAQETQYF
cdr3_nt: TGTGCCAGCAGCGTAGCCTCACAGGCCCAAGAGACCCAGTACTTC

cdr3_length: 12
j_call: TRBJ2-7
v_call: TRBV28
d_call: NA
clone_size: once
cdr3_aa: CATGERLYEQYF
cdr3_nt: TGTGCCACCGGGGAACGATTGTACGAGCAGTACTTC

cdr3_length: 14
j_call: TRBJ2-1
v_call: TRBV6-5
d_call: TRBD2
clone_size: NA
cdr3_aa: CASRRLAQYNEQFF
cdr3_nt: TGTGCCAGCAGACGACTAGCACAATACAATGAGCAGTTCTTC

cdr3_length: 13
j_call: TRBJ2-7
v_call: TRBV5-6
d_call: NA
clone_size: NA
cdr3_aa: CASSRIGSYEQYF
cdr3_nt: TGTGCCAGCAGCCGCATAGGCTCCTACGAGCAGTACTTC

cdr3_length: 14
j_call: TRBJ2-5
v_call: TRBV9
d_call: NA
clone_size: once
cdr3_aa: CASSVGGLGETQYF
cdr3_nt: TGTGCCAGCAGCGTAGGGGGGCTCGGAGAGACCCAGTACTTC

cdr3_length: 14
j_call: TRBJ2-5
v_call: TRBV2
d_call: NA
clone_size: NA
cdr3_aa: CASSELVSIETQYF
cdr3_nt: TGTGCCAGCAGTGAACTAGTTTCGATAGAGACCCAGTACTTC

cdr3_length: 11
j_call: TRBJ2-3
v_call: TRBV20-1
d_call: NA
clone_size: NA
cdr3_aa: CSAKRSDTQYF
cdr3_nt: TGCAGTGCTAAGAGGTCAGATACGCAGTATTTT

cdr3_length: 15
j_call: TRBJ2-7
v_call: TRBV27
d_call: TRBD1
clone_size: few
cdr3_aa: CASSFRAGGSYEQYF
cdr3_nt: TGTGCCAGCAGTTTTCGGGCAGGGGGCTCCTACGAGCAGTACTTC

cdr3_length: 16
j_call: TRBJ2-7
v_call: TRBV19
d_call: NA
clone_size: NA
cdr3_aa: CASSIMFGDDGYEQYF
cdr3_nt: TGTGCCAGTAGTATAATGTTCGGGGATGACGGCTACGAGCAGTACTTC

cdr3_length: 15
j_call: TRBJ2-1
v_call: TRBV4-3
d_call: NA
clone_size: NA
cdr3_aa: CASSQVNGFINEQFF
cdr3_nt: TGCGCCAGCAGCCAGGTGAACGGGTTTATCAATGAGCAGTTCTTC

cdr3_length: 15
j_call: TRBJ1-6
v_call: TRBV11-2
d_call: NA
clone_size: NA
cdr3_aa: CASSLELTDNSPLHF
cdr3_nt: TGTGCCAGCAGCTTAGAATTGACAGATAATTCACCCCTCCACTTT

cdr3_length: 14
j_call: TRBJ2-3
v_call: TRBV25-1
d_call: NA
clone_size: NA
cdr3_aa: CASSGVRKLYTQYF
cdr3_nt: TGTGCCAGCAGTGGGGTGAGAAAGCTATATACGCAGTATTTT

cdr3_length: 14
j_call: TRBJ1-1
v_call: TRBV18
d_call: TRBD1
clone_size: NA
cdr3_aa: CASSPGTANTEAFF
cdr3_nt: TGTGCCAGCTCTCCTGGGACAGCCAACACTGAAGCTTTCTTT

cdr3_length: 13
j_call: TRBJ2-5
v_call: TRBV19
d_call: NA
clone_size: NA
cdr3_aa: CASSIGVAETQYF
cdr3_nt: TGTGCCAGTAGTATTGGTGTGGCCGAGACCCAGTACTTC

cdr3_length: 15
j_call: TRBJ2-7
v_call: TRBV7-7
d_call: TRBD1
clone_size: few
cdr3_aa: CASSSRDREIYEQYF
cdr3_nt: TGTGCCAGCAGCTCCCGGGACAGGGAGATCTACGAGCAGTACTTC

cdr3_length: 16
j_call: TRBJ1-2
v_call: TRBV11-2
d_call: NA
clone_size: once
cdr3_aa: CASSFSRGAVSYGYTF
cdr3_nt: TGTGCTAGCAGCTTTAGTCGGGGGGCAGTTAGCTATGGCTACACCTTC

cdr3_length: 15
j_call: TRBJ1-2
v_call: TRBV6-5
d_call: TRBD1
clone_size: NA
cdr3_aa: CASRPPGQAFYGYTF
cdr3_nt: TGTGCCAGCAGGCCGCCGGGACAGGCATTCTATGGCTACACCTTC

cdr3_length: 19
j_call: TRBJ2-6
v_call: TRBV5-4
d_call: TRBD1
clone_size: once
cdr3_aa: CASSLPVGQGAWGANVLTF
cdr3_nt: TGTGCCAGCAGCTTGCCGGTGGGACAGGGGGCGTGGGGGGCCAACGTCCTGACTTTC

cdr3_length: 16
j_call: TRBJ1-2
v_call: TRBV6-4
d_call: NA
clone_size: few
cdr3_aa: CASSDGSDSTVYGYTF
cdr3_nt: TGTGCCAGCAGTGATGGTTCGGACAGCACAGTCTATGGCTACACCTTC

cdr3_length: 14
j_call: TRBJ2-7
v_call: TRBV13
d_call: NA
clone_size: once
cdr3_aa: CASSLTGSTGEQYF
cdr3_nt: TGTGCCAGCAGCTTAACCGGGTCTACGGGCGAGCAGTACTTC

cdr3_length: 12
j_call: TRBJ1-4
v_call: TRBV21-1
d_call: NA
clone_size: NA
cdr3_aa: CASPLLGEKLFF
cdr3_nt: TGTGCCTCCCCCCTCCTGGGTGAAAAACTGTTTTTT

cdr3_length: 12
j_call: TRBJ1-2
v_call: TRBV6-5
d_call: NA
clone_size: NA
cdr3_aa: CASSDRVGGGTF
cdr3_nt: NA

cdr3_length: 15
j_call: TRBJ1-5
v_call: TRBV19
d_call: NA
clone_size: NA
cdr3_aa: CASSSSAVSNQPQHF
cdr3_nt: TGTGCCAGTAGTAGCTCGGCAGTTAGCAATCAGCCCCAGCATTTT

cdr3_length: 14
j_call: TRBJ2-7
v_call: TRBV7-9
d_call: NA
clone_size: NA
cdr3_aa: CASSLDRYSYEQYF
cdr3_nt: TGTGCCAGCAGCCTCGACAGATACTCCTACGAGCAGTACTTC

cdr3_length: 18
j_call: TRBJ1-5
v_call: TRBV7-9
d_call: NA
clone_size: few
cdr3_aa: CASNPTGTGKYSNQPQHF
cdr3_nt: TGTGCCAGCAATCCCACCGGGACGGGAAAGTATAGCAATCAGCCCCAGCATTTT

cdr3_length: 16
j_call: TRBJ2-2
v_call: TRBV19
d_call: NA
clone_size: NA
cdr3_aa: CASSIRAIGGSGELFF
cdr3_nt: TGTGCCAGTAGTATACGGGCCATTGGAGGGTCCGGGGAGCTGTTTTTT

cdr3_length: 18
j_call: TRBJ2-1
v_call: TRBV5-6
d_call: TRBD2
clone_size: NA
cdr3_aa: CASSLAPSGGRGYNEQFF
cdr3_nt: TGTGCCAGCAGCTTGGCTCCCTCGGGCGGGAGGGGTTACAATGAGCAGTTCTTC

cdr3_length: 13
j_call: TRBJ2-5
v_call: TRBV19
d_call: NA
clone_size: NA
cdr3_aa: CASSMIQGETQYF
cdr3_nt: TGTGCCAGTAGTATGATACAGGGAGAGACCCAGTACTTC

cdr3_length: 13
j_call: TRBJ2-2
v_call: TRBV28
d_call: NA
clone_size: NA
cdr3_aa: CASGGGATGELFF
cdr3_nt: TGTGCCAGCGGGGGTGGGGCTACCGGGGAGCTGTTTTTT

cdr3_length: 16
j_call: TRBJ2-7
v_call: TRBV5-5
d_call: TRBD2
clone_size: NA
cdr3_aa: CASSARRGEGSYEQYF
cdr3_nt: TGTGCCAGCAGCGCTCGACGAGGGGAGGGCTCCTACGAGCAGTACTTC

cdr3_length: 16
j_call: TRBJ1-3
v_call: TRBV5-6
d_call: NA
clone_size: NA
cdr3_aa: CASSLGRTDSGNTIYF
cdr3_nt: TGTGCCAGCAGCTTGGGCAGGACGGACTCTGGAAACACCATATATTTT

cdr3_length: 13
j_call: TRBJ2-3
v_call: TRBV6-5
d_call: NA
clone_size: NA
cdr3_aa: CASSKRSTDTQYF
cdr3_nt: TGTGCCAGCAGTAAACGGAGCACAGATACGCAGTATTTT

cdr3_length: 14
j_call: TRBJ2-3
v_call: TRBV7-3
d_call: NA
clone_size: NA
cdr3_aa: CASSPGLNTDTQYF
cdr3_nt: TGTGCCAGCAGCCCGGGACTTAACACAGATACGCAGTATTTT

cdr3_length: 12
j_call: TRBJ2-1
v_call: TRBV29-1
d_call: NA
clone_size: NA
cdr3_aa: CSGKARDNEQFF
cdr3_nt: TGCAGCGGGAAGGCCCGAGACAATGAGCAGTTCTTC

cdr3_length: 13
j_call: TRBJ1-5
v_call: TRBV7-8
d_call: NA
clone_size: NA
cdr3_aa: CASSNPLNQPQHF
cdr3_nt: TGTGCCAGCAGCAACCCCCTTAATCAGCCCCAGCATTTT

cdr3_length: 13
j_call: TRBJ1-3
v_call: TRBV27
d_call: NA
clone_size: NA
cdr3_aa: CASSRGSGNTIYF
cdr3_nt: TGTGCCAGCTCCAGGGGCTCTGGAAACACCATATATTTT

cdr3_length: 13
j_call: TRBJ1-5
v_call: TRBV27
d_call: TRBD1
clone_size: NA
cdr3_aa: CASSSDRDQPQHF
cdr3_nt: TGTGCCAGCAGTTCTGACAGGGATCAGCCCCAGCATTTT

cdr3_length: 15
j_call: TRBJ2-5
v_call: TRBV5-7
d_call: NA
clone_size: NA
cdr3_aa: CASSPVGRVQETQYF
cdr3_nt: TGTGCCAGCAGCCCTGTGGGCAGGGTGCAAGAGACCCAGTACTTC